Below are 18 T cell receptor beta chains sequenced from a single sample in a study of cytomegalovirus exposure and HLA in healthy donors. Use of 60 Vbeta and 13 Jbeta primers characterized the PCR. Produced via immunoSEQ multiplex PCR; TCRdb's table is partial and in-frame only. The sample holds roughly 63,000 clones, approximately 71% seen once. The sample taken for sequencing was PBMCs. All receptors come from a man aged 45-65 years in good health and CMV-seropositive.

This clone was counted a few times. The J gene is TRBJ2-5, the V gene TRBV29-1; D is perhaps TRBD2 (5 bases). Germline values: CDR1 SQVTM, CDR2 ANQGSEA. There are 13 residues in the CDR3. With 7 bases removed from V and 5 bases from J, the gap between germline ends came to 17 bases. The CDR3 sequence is CSATRTRRETQYF. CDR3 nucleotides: TGCAGCGCTACCCGGACGAGGAGGGAGACCCAGTACTTC.

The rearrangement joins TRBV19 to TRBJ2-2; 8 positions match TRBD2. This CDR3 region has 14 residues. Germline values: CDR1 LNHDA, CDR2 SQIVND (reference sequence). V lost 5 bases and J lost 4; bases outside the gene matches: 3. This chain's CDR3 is CASSAAGATGELFF. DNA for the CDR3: TGTGCCAGTAGTGCAGCGGGAGCCACCGGGGAGCTGTTTTTT.

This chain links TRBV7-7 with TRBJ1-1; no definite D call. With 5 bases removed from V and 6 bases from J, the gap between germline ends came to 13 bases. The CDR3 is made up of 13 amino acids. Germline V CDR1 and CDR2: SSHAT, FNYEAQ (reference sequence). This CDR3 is CASSRTVLSEAFF. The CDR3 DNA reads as TGTGCCAGCAGCCGTACAGTCCTTTCTGAAGCTTTCTTT.

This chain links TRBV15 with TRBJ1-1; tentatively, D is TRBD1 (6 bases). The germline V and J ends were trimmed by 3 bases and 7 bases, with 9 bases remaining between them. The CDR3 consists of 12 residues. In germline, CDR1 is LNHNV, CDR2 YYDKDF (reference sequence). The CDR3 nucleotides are TGTGCCACCAGCAGGATGGACAGTGAAGCTTTCTTT. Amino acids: CATSRMDSEAFF.

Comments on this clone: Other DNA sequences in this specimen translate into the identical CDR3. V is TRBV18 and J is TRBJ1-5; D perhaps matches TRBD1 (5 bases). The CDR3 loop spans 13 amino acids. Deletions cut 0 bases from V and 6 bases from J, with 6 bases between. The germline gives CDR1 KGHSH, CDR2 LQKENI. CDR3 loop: CASSPPGGQPQHF. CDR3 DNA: TGTGCCAGCTCACCACCGGGGGGTCAGCCCCAGCATTTT.

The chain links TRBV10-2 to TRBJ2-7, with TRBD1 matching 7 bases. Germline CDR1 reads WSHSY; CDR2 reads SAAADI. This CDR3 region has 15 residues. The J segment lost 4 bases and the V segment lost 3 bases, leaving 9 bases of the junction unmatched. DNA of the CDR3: TGCGCCAGCAGTGATCGGCTAGGGGGCGCGTACGAGCAGTACTTC. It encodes CASSDRLGGAYEQYF.

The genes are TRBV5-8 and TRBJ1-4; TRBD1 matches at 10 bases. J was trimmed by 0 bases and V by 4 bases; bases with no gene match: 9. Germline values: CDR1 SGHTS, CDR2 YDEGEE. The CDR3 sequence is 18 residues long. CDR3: CASSDRGLSIATNEKLFF. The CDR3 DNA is TGTGCCAGCAGCGACAGGGGGCTGTCAATTGCAACTAATGAAAAACTGTTTTTT.

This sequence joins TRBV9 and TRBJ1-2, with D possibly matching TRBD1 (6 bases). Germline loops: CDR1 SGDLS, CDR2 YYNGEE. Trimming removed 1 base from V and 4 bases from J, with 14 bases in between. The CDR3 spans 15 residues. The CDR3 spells CASSVTPTGIYGYTF. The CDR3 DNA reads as TGTGCCAGCAGCGTAACCCCGACAGGCATCTATGGCTACACCTTC.

The CDR3 DNA reads TGTGCCAGCAGAGAGACCCAGGGGAATTCACCCCTCCACTTT. It encodes CASRETQGNSPLHF. The rearrangement links TRBV6-1 to TRBJ1-6; a possible D gene is TRBD1 (6 bases). Trimming cost V 6 bases and J 7 bases, with 13 bases left between them. The germline CDR1 and CDR2 sequences are MNHNS and SASEGT. The CDR3 runs 14 residues.

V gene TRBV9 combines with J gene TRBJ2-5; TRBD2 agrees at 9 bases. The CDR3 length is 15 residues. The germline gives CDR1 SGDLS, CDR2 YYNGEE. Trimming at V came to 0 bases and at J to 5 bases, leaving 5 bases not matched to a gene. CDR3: CASSVASGTEETQYF. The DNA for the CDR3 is TGTGCCAGCAGCGTAGCTAGCGGGACGGAGGAGACCCAGTACTTC.

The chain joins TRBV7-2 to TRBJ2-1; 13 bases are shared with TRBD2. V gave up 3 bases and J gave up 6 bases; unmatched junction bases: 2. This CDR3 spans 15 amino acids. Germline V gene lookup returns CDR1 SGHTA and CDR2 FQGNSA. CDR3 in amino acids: CASSFRLAGGNEQFF. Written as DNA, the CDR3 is TGTGCCAGCAGCTTTAGACTAGCGGGGGGCAATGAGCAGTTCTTC.

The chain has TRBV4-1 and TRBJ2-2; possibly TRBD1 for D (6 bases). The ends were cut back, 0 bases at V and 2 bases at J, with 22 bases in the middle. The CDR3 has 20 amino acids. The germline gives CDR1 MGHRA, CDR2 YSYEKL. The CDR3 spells CASSQDYPIQGRVNTGELFF. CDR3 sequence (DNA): TGCGCCAGCAGCCAAGATTACCCCATACAGGGCAGGGTTAACACCGGGGAGCTGTTTTTT.

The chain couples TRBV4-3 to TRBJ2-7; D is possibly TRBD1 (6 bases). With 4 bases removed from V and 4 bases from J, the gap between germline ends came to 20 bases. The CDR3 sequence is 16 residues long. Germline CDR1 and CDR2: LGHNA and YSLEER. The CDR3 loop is CASSPGLRDIVYEQYF. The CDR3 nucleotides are TGCGCCAGCAGCCCCGGGCTCCGGGACATAGTGTACGAGCAGTACTTC.

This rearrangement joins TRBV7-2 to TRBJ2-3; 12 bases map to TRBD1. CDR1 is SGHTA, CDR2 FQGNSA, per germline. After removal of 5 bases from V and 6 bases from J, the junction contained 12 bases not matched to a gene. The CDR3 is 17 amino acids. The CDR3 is CASSPWGDRGRWDTQYF. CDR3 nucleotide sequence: TGTGCCAGCAGCCCCTGGGGGGACAGGGGGCGCTGGGATACGCAGTATTTT.

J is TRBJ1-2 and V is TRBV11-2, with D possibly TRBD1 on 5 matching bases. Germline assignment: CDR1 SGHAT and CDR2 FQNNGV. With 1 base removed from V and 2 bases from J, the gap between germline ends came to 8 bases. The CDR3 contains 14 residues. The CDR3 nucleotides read TGTGCCAGCAGCTTAGGGGCAGGGAACTATGGCTACACCTTC. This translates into CASSLGAGNYGYTF.

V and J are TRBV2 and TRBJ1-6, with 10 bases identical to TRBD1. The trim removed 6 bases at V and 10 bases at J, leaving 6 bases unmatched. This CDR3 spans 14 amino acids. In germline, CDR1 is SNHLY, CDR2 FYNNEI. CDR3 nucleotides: TGTGCCAGCAGGGCGACAGGGGGCGAATCACCCCTCCACTTT. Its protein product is CASRATGGESPLHF.

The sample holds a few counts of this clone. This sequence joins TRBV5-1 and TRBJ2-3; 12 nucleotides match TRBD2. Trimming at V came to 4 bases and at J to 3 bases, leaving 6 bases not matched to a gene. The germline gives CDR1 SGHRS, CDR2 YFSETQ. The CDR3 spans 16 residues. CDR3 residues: CASSRLAGDSTDTQYF. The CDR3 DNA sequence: TGCGCCAGCAGCCGACTAGCGGGGGATTCTACAGATACGCAGTATTTT.

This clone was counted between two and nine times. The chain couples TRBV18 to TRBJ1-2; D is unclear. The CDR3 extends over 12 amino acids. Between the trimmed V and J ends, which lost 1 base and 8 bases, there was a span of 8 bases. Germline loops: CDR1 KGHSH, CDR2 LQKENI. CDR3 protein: CASSPLSVGYTF. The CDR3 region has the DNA TGTGCCAGCTCACCACTGTCCGTGGGCTACACCTTC. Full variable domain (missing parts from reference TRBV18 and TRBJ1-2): NAGVMQNPRHLVRRRGQEARLRCSPMKGHSHVYWYRQLPEEGLKFMVYLQKENIIDESGMPKERFSAEFPKEGPSILRIQQVVRGDSAAYFCASSPLSVGYTFGSGTRLTVV.